This record covers a single T cell receptor (beta chain). This clonotype was seen ten or more times. Its antigen is unknown. Base qualities are not provided; no much larger clone lies one nucleotide away. This entry comes from a study of T cells after yellow fever vaccination (dated by TCRdb to about 2019). Context from the whole study: The SMART-Seq v4 Ultra Low Input RNA kit was used to prepare libraries from fractions with low cell numbers. To follow T-cell clones before and after primary and booster YFV17D yellow fever vaccination, bulk TCR alpha and beta repertoires were sequenced over time. Two healthy male donors, one aged 18 to 29 and one aged 30 to 40 years, made up the cohort. Blood was drawn at multiple timepoints before and after primary and secondary immunization, with bulk PBMC replicates and cell subsets isolated. What the authors observed across the whole study: Most clones expanded after primary vaccination were re-detected after the booster (around 96% of CD4 and roughly 85% of CD8), suggesting broad memory maintenance. Compared with the primary T-cell response, the secondary T-cell response was faster but weaker, reaching its peak on day 5 rather than on day 15. FACS-sorted repertoires could contain abundant contaminating clonotypes from the bulk population, so computational filtering was required. A small fraction of clonotypes showed up in both the CD4 and CD8 compartments, probably as a result of convergent recombination. Because the study included only a couple of donors, the extent to which the findings can be generalized is limited.

The treatment or condition label of this sample denotes: live attenuated yellow fever vaccine strain. PBMCs were isolated from peripheral blood using a standard Ficoll-Paque protocol. CD4 and CD8 T-cell fractions were isolated with Dynabeads CD4 and CD8 positive selection kits. RNA was extracted with TriZol from bulk PBMCs, CD4 and CD8 fractions, and dextramer-positive and dextramer-negative fractions. TCR cDNA was synthesized by 5'RACE template switching, through which a universal primer site and unique molecular identifiers were introduced. Priming for cDNA synthesis came from both the TCR alpha and TCR beta constant segments. Two PCR steps were used to amplify libraries, with sample barcodes and sequencing adapters being added in the second step. Sequencing of libraries was performed on Illumina HiSeq 2500 (2x100 bp) or NovaSeq (2x150 bp). The authors processed their data as follows. Reads were demultiplexed and collapsed into UMI consensus sequences with MIGEC, and V(D)J alignment was performed with MiXCR. Vaccine-responding clonotypes were defined with edgeR using replicate PBMC samples, requiring FDR below 0.01 and a log2 fold change above 5 up to day 15. Each bulk clonotype received a CD4 or CD8 identity based on whether the sequenced CD4 or CD8 repertoire contained that clonotype at higher abundance. Using fastp at Q25 and MiXCR, TCRdb reprocessed the public reads and kept productive beta chains. Duplicate CDR3 protein sequences are folded into a single record with the most common DNA and genes. TCRdb, not the authors, supplied the V and J calls. The table for this sample lists some 120,000 distinct CDR3 sequences; 7.4% of them were counted only once. The top ten clones comprise roughly 2.6% of the sample.

The CDR3 covers 14 residues, taking in both the cysteine and the phenylalanine. Only the CDR3 DNA is retained, 42 bases long and in frame from the first base. Relative to germline, V is missing 6 bases and J is missing 9 bases, with 8 bases of the junction outside any gene match. Sample: CD4+ T cells sorted from PBMCs, taken more than 8 days after the first yellow fever vaccination. This clonotype was obtained from a man aged 18 to 30 who received the YFV17D yellow fever vaccine. The rearranged segments are TRBV12-3 or TRBV12-4 and TRBJ1-1, and TRBD1 matches 12 of the central bases. The sequenced DNA is TGTGCCAGCAGCCTCCGGGACAGGGGGCCCCAAGCTTTCTTT. This translates into CASSLRDRGPQAFF.